This is a list of T cell receptor beta chains from one sample in a study of T cells in Graves' hyperthyroidism and ophthalmopathy. One entry per CDR3 protein, called by TCRdb with MiXCR from the multiplex PCR reads. The data contain 350,000 to 400,000 distinct CDR3 sequences, under 20% of them singletons. Sequences were obtained from blood. The receptors here all came from a woman in her late teens or twenties with Graves' hyperthyroidism. The CDR3 runs from the conserved cysteine through the conserved F or W. A D gene is named only where the DNA matches it firmly. Rows may omit the clone size; those that give it use once, few, many or a size class.

D gene: TRBD1
clone size: few
J gene: TRBJ1-2
V gene: TRBV4-1
CDR3 protein: CASSPGRDSYGYTF
CDR3 DNA: TGCGCCAGCAGCCCAGGCCGGGACAGCTATGGCTACACCTTC

D gene: .
clone size: .
J gene: TRBJ1-5
V gene: TRBV20-1
CDR3 protein: CSARDNRKGGNQPQHF
CDR3 DNA: TGCAGTGCTAGAGATAACAGAAAAGGGGGCAATCAGCCCCAGCATTTT

D gene: TRBD1
clone size: many
J gene: TRBJ1-2
V gene: TRBV7-2
CDR3 protein: CASSPTDAGQGYGGYGYTF
CDR3 DNA: TGTGCCAGCAGCCCCACCGACGCAGGACAGGGGTATGGAGGCTATGGCTACACCTTC

D gene: .
clone size: many
J gene: TRBJ1-5
V gene: TRBV29-1
CDR3 protein: CSVVLVEHTRNQPQHF
CDR3 DNA: TGCAGCGTTGTGTTAGTAGAGCACACCCGCAATCAGCCCCAGCATTTT

D gene: TRBD1
clone size: few
J gene: TRBJ2-4
V gene: TRBV28
CDR3 protein: CASRQTGQGRTKNIQYF
CDR3 DNA: TGTGCCAGCAGACAGACGGGACAGGGTCGAACCAAAAACATTCAGTACTTC

D gene: TRBD2
clone size: .
J gene: TRBJ2-3
V gene: TRBV28
CDR3 protein: CASSLEIAGGPDTQYF
CDR3 DNA: TGTGCCAGCAGTTTAGAGATAGCGGGGGGCCCAGATACGCAGTATTTT

D gene: .
clone size: many
J gene: TRBJ2-6
V gene: TRBV28
CDR3 protein: CASSPGHLSGANVLTF
CDR3 DNA: TGTGCCAGCAGTCCGGGACACCTCTCTGGGGCCAACGTCCTGACTTTC

D gene: TRBD1
clone size: .
J gene: TRBJ1-2
V gene: TRBV9
CDR3 protein: CASSAGVRGGQGALYYGYTF
CDR3 DNA: TGTGCCAGCAGCGCGGGCGTCCGTGGTGGTCAGGGGGCGCTTTACTATGGCTACACCTTC

D gene: TRBD1
clone size: .
J gene: TRBJ2-4
V gene: TRBV20-1
CDR3 protein: CSARVQGANIQYF
CDR3 DNA: TGCAGTGCTAGAGTGCAGGGGGCAAACATTCAGTACTTC

D gene: .
clone size: many
J gene: TRBJ2-7
V gene: TRBV2
CDR3 protein: CASSSDRLAYEQYF
CDR3 DNA: TGTGCCAGCAGTTCGGACCGGTTAGCCTACGAGCAGTACTTC

D gene: TRBD1
clone size: .
J gene: TRBJ1-3
V gene: TRBV12-3/TRBV12-4
CDR3 protein: CASSSTGGAGNTIYF
CDR3 DNA: TGTGCCAGCAGTTCGACAGGGGGCGCGGGAAACACCATATATTTT

D gene: .
clone size: many
J gene: TRBJ1-1
V gene: TRBV6-1
CDR3 protein: CASSELGARWTEAFF
CDR3 DNA: TGTGCCAGCAGTGAACTGGGGGCCAGGTGGACTGAAGCTTTCTTT

D gene: .
clone size: few
J gene: TRBJ2-2
V gene: TRBV12-3/TRBV12-4
CDR3 protein: CASSLPDSWNTGELFF
CDR3 DNA: TGTGCCAGCAGCCTCCCCGACAGCTGGAACACCGGGGAGCTGTTTTTT

D gene: TRBD1
clone size: many
J gene: TRBJ1-2
V gene: TRBV11-2
CDR3 protein: CASSLDRGLYGYTF
CDR3 DNA: TGTGCCAGCAGTCTGGACAGGGGACTCTATGGCTACACCTTC

D gene: .
clone size: many
J gene: TRBJ1-1
V gene: TRBV20-1
CDR3 protein: CSDRKTVNTEAFF
CDR3 DNA: TGCAGTGACCGGAAGACAGTGAACACTGAAGCTTTCTTT

D gene: .
clone size: many
J gene: TRBJ2-5
V gene: TRBV28
CDR3 protein: CASTRPHTETQYF
CDR3 DNA: TGTGCCAGCACGAGACCCCATACAGAGACCCAGTACTTC

D gene: .
clone size: many
J gene: TRBJ2-5
V gene: TRBV14
CDR3 protein: CASSQGLETQYF
CDR3 DNA: TGTGCCAGCAGCCAAGGTTTGGAGACCCAGTACTTC

D gene: .
clone size: many
J gene: TRBJ2-7
V gene: TRBV6-1
CDR3 protein: CASSESGFTYEQYF
CDR3 DNA: TGTGCCAGCAGTGAATCGGGGTTCACCTACGAGCAGTACTTC

D gene: .
clone size: few
J gene: TRBJ2-4
V gene: TRBV15
CDR3 protein: CATRPRAPWAKNIQYF
CDR3 DNA: TGTGCCACCAGGCCCCGGGCCCCGTGGGCCAAAAACATTCAGTACTTC

D gene: .
clone size: many
J gene: TRBJ1-1
V gene: TRBV6-1
CDR3 protein: CASSAVPGPSNTEAFF
CDR3 DNA: TGTGCCAGCAGTGCCGTTCCCGGGCCCTCGAACACTGAAGCTTTCTTT

D gene: .
clone size: .
J gene: TRBJ2-2
V gene: TRBV7-8
CDR3 protein: CASSFTTGELFF
CDR3 DNA: TGTGCCAGCAGCTTTACCACCGGGGAGCTGTTTTTT

D gene: .
clone size: many
J gene: TRBJ1-2
V gene: TRBV24-1
CDR3 protein: CATSPASGGADGYTF
CDR3 DNA: TGTGCCACCAGTCCAGCCTCCGGGGGCGCGGATGGCTACACCTTC

D gene: .
clone size: few
J gene: TRBJ2-2
V gene: TRBV20-1
CDR3 protein: CSARDLWGNTGELFF
CDR3 DNA: TGCAGTGCTAGAGATCTATGGGGAAACACCGGGGAGCTGTTTTTT

D gene: .
clone size: many
J gene: TRBJ2-4
V gene: TRBV12-3/TRBV12-4
CDR3 protein: CASSSPDMAKNIQYF
CDR3 DNA: TGTGCCAGCAGTTCACCCGACATGGCCAAAAACATTCAGTACTTC

D gene: .
clone size: many
J gene: TRBJ1-1
V gene: TRBV2
CDR3 protein: CAARGLLRAEAFF
CDR3 DNA: TGTGCAGCACGGGGTCTACTGAGGGCTGAAGCTTTCTTT

D gene: .
clone size: many
J gene: TRBJ1-1
V gene: TRBV7-9
CDR3 protein: CASSLRGGGNTEAFF
CDR3 DNA: TGTGCCAGCAGCTTAAGGGGCGGGGGGAACACTGAAGCTTTCTTT

D gene: .
clone size: .
J gene: TRBJ2-2
V gene: TRBV2
CDR3 protein: CASSMENTGELFF
CDR3 DNA: TGTGCCAGCAGCATGGAGAACACCGGGGAGCTGTTTTTT

D gene: TRBD1
clone size: many
J gene: TRBJ1-2
V gene: TRBV9
CDR3 protein: CASSSEDRGYGYTF
CDR3 DNA: TGTGCCAGCAGCTCGGAGGACAGGGGCTATGGCTACACCTTC

D gene: .
clone size: many
J gene: TRBJ1-5
V gene: TRBV12-3/TRBV12-4
CDR3 protein: CASSTEGSYHQPQHF
CDR3 DNA: TGTGCCAGCAGTACAGAAGGGAGTTACCATCAGCCCCAGCATTTT

D gene: .
clone size: many
J gene: TRBJ2-5
V gene: TRBV10-3
CDR3 protein: CAISEGGGVETQYF
CDR3 DNA: TGTGCCATCAGTGAAGGGGGGGGCGTCGAGACCCAGTACTTC

D gene: .
clone size: many
J gene: TRBJ1-2
V gene: TRBV20-1
CDR3 protein: CSARDGAYGYTF
CDR3 DNA: TGCAGTGCTAGAGACGGCGCCTATGGCTACACCTTC

D gene: TRBD2
clone size: many
J gene: TRBJ2-1
V gene: TRBV27
CDR3 protein: CASSFGPRAGGHNEQFF
CDR3 DNA: TGTGCCAGCAGTTTCGGGCCCAGAGCGGGGGGTCACAATGAGCAGTTCTTC

D gene: .
clone size: .
J gene: TRBJ2-5
V gene: TRBV9
CDR3 protein: CASSPGLLASETQYF
CDR3 DNA: TGTGCCAGCAGCCCCGGCCTTCTAGCTAGTGAGACCCAGTACTTC

D gene: .
clone size: many
J gene: TRBJ1-1
V gene: TRBV6-2/TRBV6-3
CDR3 protein: CASSHDSGGAFF
CDR3 DNA: TGTGCCAGCAGCCATGACTCGGGTGGAGCTTTCTTT

D gene: .
clone size: few
J gene: TRBJ1-6
V gene: TRBV19
CDR3 protein: CASSPRGVRESPLHF
CDR3 DNA: TGTGCCAGTAGCCCCCGAGGTGTCCGAGAATCACCCCTCCACTTT

D gene: .
clone size: .
J gene: TRBJ1-1
V gene: TRBV20-1
CDR3 protein: CSAHQTGSNTEAFF
CDR3 DNA: TGCAGTGCTCACCAAACAGGGTCGAACACTGAAGCTTTCTTT

D gene: .
clone size: many
J gene: TRBJ2-5
V gene: TRBV11-2
CDR3 protein: CASSHPGAWETQYF
CDR3 DNA: TGTGCCAGCAGCCACCCCGGGGCTTGGGAGACCCAGTACTTC

D gene: TRBD1
clone size: many
J gene: TRBJ1-2
V gene: TRBV4-1
CDR3 protein: CASSAWTGLLVGYTF
CDR3 DNA: TGCGCCAGCAGCGCTTGGACAGGGCTCCTGGTTGGCTACACCTTC

D gene: TRBD1
clone size: many
J gene: TRBJ2-7
V gene: TRBV6-5
CDR3 protein: CASSYSWTGGPYEQYF
CDR3 DNA: TGTGCCAGCAGTTACTCTTGGACAGGGGGCCCCTACGAGCAGTACTTC